This entry concerns a single T cell receptor (beta chain). This sample was taken from a study of cytomegalovirus exposure and HLA in healthy donors. In the PCR, 60 Vbeta and 13 Jbeta primers were used. Produced via immunoSEQ multiplex PCR; TCRdb's table is partial and in-frame only. Counted here are about 140,000 clones, 76% occurring once; the ten biggest clones make up over 3%. The receptor's source is a man aged 35 to 55 in good health and CMV-seronegative. Sequencing input: PBMCs.

The CDR3: CASSFARGRMGEPQHF. The CDR3, as DNA: TGTGCCAGCAGTTTCGCCCGGGGTCGAATGGGTGAGCCCCAGCATTTT. V gene TRBV28 combines with J gene TRBJ1-5; D unclear. This CDR3 spans 16 amino acids. Trimming stripped 3 bases from V and 8 bases from J, with 20 bases between. The germline V gene has CDR1 MDHEN and CDR2 SYDVKM.